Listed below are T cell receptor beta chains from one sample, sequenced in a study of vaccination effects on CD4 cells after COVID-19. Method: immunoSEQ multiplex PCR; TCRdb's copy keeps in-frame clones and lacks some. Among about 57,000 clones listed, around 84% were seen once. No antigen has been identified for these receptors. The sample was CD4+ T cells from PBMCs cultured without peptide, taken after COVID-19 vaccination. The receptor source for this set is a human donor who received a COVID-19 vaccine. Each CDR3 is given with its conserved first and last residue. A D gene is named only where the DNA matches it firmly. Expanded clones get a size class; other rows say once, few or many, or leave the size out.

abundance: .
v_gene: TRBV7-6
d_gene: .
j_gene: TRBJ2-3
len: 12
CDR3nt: TGTGCCAGCAGCGCCCAGGGGGATACGCAGTATTTT
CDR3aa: CASSAQGDTQYF

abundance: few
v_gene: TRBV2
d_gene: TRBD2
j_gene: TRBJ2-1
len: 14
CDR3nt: TGTGCCAGCAGTACTAGCGGGGCCTACAATGAGCAGTTCTTC
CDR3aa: CASSTSGAYNEQFF

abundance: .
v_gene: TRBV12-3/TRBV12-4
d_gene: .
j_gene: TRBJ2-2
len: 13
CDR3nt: TGTGCCAGCAGTATATCCGGGGCCGGGGAGCTGTTTTTT
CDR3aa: CASSISGAGELFF

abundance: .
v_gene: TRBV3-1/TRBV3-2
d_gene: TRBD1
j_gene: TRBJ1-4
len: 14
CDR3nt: TGTGCCAGCAGCCAGCCGGACAGGTTGGAAAAACTGTTTTTT
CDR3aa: CASSQPDRLEKLFF

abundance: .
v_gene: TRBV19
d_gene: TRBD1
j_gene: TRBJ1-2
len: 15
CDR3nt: TGTGCCAGTAGATCCGGGACAGGGGGGTTCGGTGGCTACACCTTC
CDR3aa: CASRSGTGGFGGYTF

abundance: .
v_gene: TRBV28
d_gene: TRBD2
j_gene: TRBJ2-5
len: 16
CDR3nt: TGTGCCAGCAGTTTTGTTGGCGGGAGGGCCCGGGAGACCCAGTACTTC
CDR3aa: CASSFVGGRARETQYF

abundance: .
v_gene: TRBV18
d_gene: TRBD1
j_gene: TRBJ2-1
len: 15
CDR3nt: TGTGCCAGCTCACCTGGACAGGGGGCGAATAATGAGCAGTTCTTC
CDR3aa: CASSPGQGANNEQFF

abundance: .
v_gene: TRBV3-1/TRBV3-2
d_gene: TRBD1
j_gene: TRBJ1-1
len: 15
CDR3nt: TGTGCCAGCAGCCCCCAGGGACAGCTGAACACTGAAGCTTTCTTT
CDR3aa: CASSPQGQLNTEAFF

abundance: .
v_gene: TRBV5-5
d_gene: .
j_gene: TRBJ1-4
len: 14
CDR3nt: TGTGCCAGCAGCTATTGGCCCACTAATGAAAAACTGTTTTTT
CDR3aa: CASSYWPTNEKLFF

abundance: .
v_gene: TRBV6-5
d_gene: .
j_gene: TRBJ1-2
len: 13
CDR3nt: TGTGCCAGCAGTTACCGGGCAGGGCACGGCTACACCTTC
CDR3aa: CASSYRAGHGYTF

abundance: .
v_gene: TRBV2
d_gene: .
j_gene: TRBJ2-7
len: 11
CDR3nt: TGTGCCAGCAGTGAGGTGTACGAGCAGTACTTC
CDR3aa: CASSEVYEQYF

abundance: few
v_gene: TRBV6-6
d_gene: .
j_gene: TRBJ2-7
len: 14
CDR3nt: TGTGCCAGCAGTTACAGTCGCATTCTTTCCGAGCAGTACTTC
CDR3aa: CASSYSRILSEQYF

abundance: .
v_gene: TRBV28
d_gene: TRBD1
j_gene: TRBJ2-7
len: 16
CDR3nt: TGTGCCAGCAGTTTTCCGACAGGGGCAGGGTCCTACGAGCAGTACTTC
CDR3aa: CASSFPTGAGSYEQYF

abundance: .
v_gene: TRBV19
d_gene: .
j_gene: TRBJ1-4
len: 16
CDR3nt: TGTGCCAGTAGTCTCTCCTTAATAGCAACTAATGAAAAACTGTTTTTT
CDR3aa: CASSLSLIATNEKLFF

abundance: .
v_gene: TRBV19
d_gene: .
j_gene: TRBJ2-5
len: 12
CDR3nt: TGTGCCAGTAGTATGACTGGGGAGACCCAGTACTTC
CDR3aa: CASSMTGETQYF

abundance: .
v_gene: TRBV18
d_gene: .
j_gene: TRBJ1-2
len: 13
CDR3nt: TGTGCCAGCTCACCATCGGACACCCGTGGCTACACCTTC
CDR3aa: CASSPSDTRGYTF

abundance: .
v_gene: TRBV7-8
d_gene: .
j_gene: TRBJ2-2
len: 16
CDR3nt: TGTGCCAGCAGTCCACAGGGGCGGCGGGAAACCGGGGAGCTGTTTTTT
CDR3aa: CASSPQGRRETGELFF

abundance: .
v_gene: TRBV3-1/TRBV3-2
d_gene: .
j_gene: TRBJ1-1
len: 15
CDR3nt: TGTGCCAGCAGCCAAGATCCCAGGTTTGCCACTGAAGCTTTCTTT
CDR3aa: CASSQDPRFATEAFF

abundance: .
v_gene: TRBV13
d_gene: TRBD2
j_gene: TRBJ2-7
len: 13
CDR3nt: TGTGCCAGCAGGCTAGCGGGACCCTACGAGCAGTACTTC
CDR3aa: CASRLAGPYEQYF

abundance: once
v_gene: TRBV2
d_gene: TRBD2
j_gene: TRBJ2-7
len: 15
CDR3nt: TGTGCCAGCAGTGGGGGGGGTACATTTACGGGAGAGCAGTACTTC
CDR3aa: CASSGGGTFTGEQYF

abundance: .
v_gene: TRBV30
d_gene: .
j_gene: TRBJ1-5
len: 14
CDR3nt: TGTGCCTGGAGCGACAACAGTGTGGGTCAGCCCCAGCATTTT
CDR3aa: CAWSDNSVGQPQHF

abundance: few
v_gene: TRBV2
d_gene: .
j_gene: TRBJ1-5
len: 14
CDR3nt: TGTGCCAGCAGTGTGCTGTGGTTCAATCAGCCCCAGCATTTT
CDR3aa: CASSVLWFNQPQHF

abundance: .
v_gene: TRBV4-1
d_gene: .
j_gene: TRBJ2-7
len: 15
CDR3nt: TGCGCCAGCAGCCAAGATCACGGGAACATGCGCGAGCAGTACTTC
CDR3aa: CASSQDHGNMREQYF

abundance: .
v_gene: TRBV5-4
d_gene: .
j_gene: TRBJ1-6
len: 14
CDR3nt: TGTGCCAGCAGCACCGGACAGCGAAATTCACCCCTCCACTTT
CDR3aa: CASSTGQRNSPLHF

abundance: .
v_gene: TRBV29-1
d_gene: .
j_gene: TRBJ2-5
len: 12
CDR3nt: TGCAGCGTTACGGGCGCGAAAGAGACCCAGTACTTC
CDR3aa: CSVTGAKETQYF

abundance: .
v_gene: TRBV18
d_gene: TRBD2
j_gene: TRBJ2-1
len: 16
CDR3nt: TGTGCCAGCTCACCACGGACGGGAGGGCCTTCGGATGAGCAGTTCTTC
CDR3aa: CASSPRTGGPSDEQFF

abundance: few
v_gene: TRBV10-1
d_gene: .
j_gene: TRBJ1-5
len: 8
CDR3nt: TGCGCCTTCCAGCCCCAGCATTTT
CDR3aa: CAFQPQHF

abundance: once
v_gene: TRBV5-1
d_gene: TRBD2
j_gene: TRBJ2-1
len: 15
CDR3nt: TGCGCCAGCAGCCTTGTAGACGGGACTAGCGATGAGCAGTTCTTC
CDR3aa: CASSLVDGTSDEQFF

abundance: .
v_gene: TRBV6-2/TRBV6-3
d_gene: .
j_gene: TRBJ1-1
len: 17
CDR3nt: TGTGCCAGCAGCCCCCTTTTCGGGGTTACCGGGAACACTGAAGCTTTCTTT
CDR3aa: CASSPLFGVTGNTEAFF

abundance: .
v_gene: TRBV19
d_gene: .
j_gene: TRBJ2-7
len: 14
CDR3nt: TGTGCCAGTCAAGTTCAAGGAGGGGGCTACGAGCAGTACTTC
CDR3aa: CASQVQGGGYEQYF

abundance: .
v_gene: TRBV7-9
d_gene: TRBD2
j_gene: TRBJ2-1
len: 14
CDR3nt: TGTGCCAGCAGCTTGGCGGGGGGCGGGGATGAGCAGTTCTTC
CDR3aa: CASSLAGGGDEQFF

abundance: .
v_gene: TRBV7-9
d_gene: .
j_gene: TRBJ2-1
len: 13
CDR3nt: TGTGCCAGCAGCCTAGGCTCCTACAATGAGCAGTTCTTC
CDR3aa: CASSLGSYNEQFF

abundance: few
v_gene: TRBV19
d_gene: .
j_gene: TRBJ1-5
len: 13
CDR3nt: TGTGCCAGTATGTGGGATAGCAATCAGCCCCAGCATTTT
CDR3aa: CASMWDSNQPQHF

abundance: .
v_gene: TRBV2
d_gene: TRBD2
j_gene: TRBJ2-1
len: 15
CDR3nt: TGTGCCAGCAGGGAGCTTAGCGGGATTATCAATGAGCAGTTCTTC
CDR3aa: CASRELSGIINEQFF

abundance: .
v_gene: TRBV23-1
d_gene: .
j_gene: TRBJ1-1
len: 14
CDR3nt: TGCGCCAGCAGGTTGACACTCCTACCGGAAAAAGCTTTCTTT
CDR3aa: CASRLTLLPEKAFF

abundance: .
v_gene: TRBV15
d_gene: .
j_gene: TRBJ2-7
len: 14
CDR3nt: TGTGCCACCAGCAGAGAAGGGCACTCCTACGAGCAGTACTTC
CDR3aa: CATSREGHSYEQYF

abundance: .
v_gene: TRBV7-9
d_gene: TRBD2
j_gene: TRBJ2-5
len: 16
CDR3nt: TGTGCCAGCAGCTTCCCTCCGGGACTAGCGAGAGAGACCCAGTACTTC
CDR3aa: CASSFPPGLARETQYF

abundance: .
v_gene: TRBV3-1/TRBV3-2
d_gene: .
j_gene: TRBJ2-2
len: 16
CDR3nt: TGTGCCAGCAGCCAAAGGTGGTCTCGGGGGCCCGGGGAGCTGTTTTTT
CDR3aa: CASSQRWSRGPGELFF

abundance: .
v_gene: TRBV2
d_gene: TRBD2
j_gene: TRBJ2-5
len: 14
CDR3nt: TGTGCCAGCCCCGGGACTAGCGGACAAGAGACCCAGTACTTC
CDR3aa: CASPGTSGQETQYF

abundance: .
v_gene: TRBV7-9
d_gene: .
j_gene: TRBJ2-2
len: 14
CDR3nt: TGTGCCAGCAGCTCCTCCCAACGCACCGGGGAGCTGTTTTTT
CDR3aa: CASSSSQRTGELFF